This section outlines one T cell receptor beta chain sequence together with its context. Using immunoSEQ multiplex PCR, the repertoire was profiled, and TCRdb retains in-frame clones only, with some absent. This sample has about 60,000 clones; about 90% occur once, and the top ten carry roughly 2.2%. The sample is drawn from a study of T cell changes during pregnancy in multiple sclerosis. The specimen comprised peripheral blood, sampled in the second trimester of pregnancy. This TCR was recovered from a female donor in good health, enrolled as a control in a pregnancy study.

The CDR3 is CASSLARGSSSYEQYF. In DNA form, the CDR3 reads TGTGCCAGCAGCTTAGCGCGGGGCTCCTCGTCCTACGAGCAGTACTTC. The chain joins TRBV7-8 to TRBJ2-7; weak D call: TRBD2 (6 bases). The germline gives CDR1 SGHVS, CDR2 FQNEAQ. The CDR3 is 16 amino acids. V was clipped by 0 bases and J by 1 base, with 13 bases between them.